These 22 T cell receptor beta chains share one sample of origin, sequenced in a study of CD8 T cells in ankylosing spondylitis (dated by TCRdb to about 2017). Library preparation used 5' RACE. These reads were obtained on an Illumina HiSeq 2500. TCRdb reran the public reads through fastp at Q25 and MiXCR, keeping productive beta chains. Merged by CDR3 protein, the rows form single entries marked with the most common genes and DNA. The sample table shows 100,000 to 150,000 distinct CDR3 sequences, and around 10% are seen once. Around 4.3% of the sample comes from the top ten. The sequencing sample was made of blood, either unsorted or a sorted T cell fraction (not recorded which). The receptor source for this set is a female donor with ankylosing spondylitis or in good health (not recorded which).

The table lists this clonotype with many counts. This chain connects TRBV12-3 or TRBV12-4 to TRBJ2-5; D is ambiguous. V was pared by 5 bases and J by 2 bases, with 12 bases between. The CDR3 loop spans 14 amino acids. The DNA for the CDR3 is TGTGCCAGCAGTGACCGGCTCGGGCAAGAGACCCAGTACTTC. Residues: CASSDRLGQETQYF.

As regards this clonotype: This may be a read error: a much more frequent sequence differs by one nucleotide. The rearrangement uses TRBV12-3 or TRBV12-4 and TRBJ1-2, with 8 bases aligning to TRBD1. This CDR3 contains 15 residues. CDR3 coding DNA: TGTGCCAACAGTTCGCACCGGGACAGGCCTTATGGCTACACCTTC. Protein product: CANSSHRDRPYGYTF.

This clonotype was seen at least ten times. The chain couples TRBV20-1 to TRBJ2-1, with TRBD1 identical over 7 bases. With 4 bases clipped from V and 7 bases from J, the junction kept 4 bases outside the gene matches. The CDR3 contains 12 residues. Germline CDR1 and CDR2: DFQATT and SNEGSKA (reference sequence). The CDR3 DNA follows: TGCAGTGCTACCAGGGGACAGAATGAGCAGTTCTTC. Translation: CSATRGQNEQFF.

V is TRBV30 and J is TRBJ1-2; D gene uncertain. The ends were cut back, 8 bases at V and 4 bases at J, with 17 bases in the middle. CDR1 is GTSNPN, CDR2 SVGIG, per germline (reference sequence). The CDR3 covers 13 residues. Here the CDR3 reads CAHDERMVYGYTF. The CDR3 nucleotides are TGTGCCCATGACGAGCGTATGGTCTATGGCTACACCTTC.

V is TRBV5-1 and J is TRBJ2-1; tentatively, D is TRBD1 (5 bases). The CDR3 covers 17 residues. V was shortened by 2 bases and J by 0 bases, with 15 bases between the two germline ends. Germline CDR1 and CDR2: SGHRS and YFSETQ. The DNA for the CDR3 is TGCGCCAGCAGCTTCCGACAGCCAACGAGCTCCTACAATGAGCAGTTCTTC. It is translated as CASSFRQPTSSYNEQFF.

This clonotype was seen at least ten times. The V call is TRBV12-3 or TRBV12-4, the J call TRBJ2-2; 7 bases match TRBD1. Trimming at V came to 6 bases and at J to 1 base, leaving 5 bases not matched to a gene. This CDR3 has 15 residues. CDR3: CASREGQENTGELFF. In nucleotides, the CDR3 is TGTGCCAGCAGAGAAGGACAGGAGAACACCGGGGAGCTGTTTTTT.

This clonotype was found a few times. The chain has TRBV5-1 and TRBJ2-1; 8 bases align to TRBD2. V lost 3 bases and J lost 7; bases outside the gene matches: 9. The germline gives CDR1 SGHRS, CDR2 YFSETQ. CDR3 length: 15 residues. For the CDR3, the DNA is TGCGCCAGCAGCTCACTGGCGGGGGGTTTTAATGAGCAGTTCTTC. Amino acids: CASSSLAGGFNEQFF.

This clonotype was detected many times. The chain has TRBV14 and TRBJ2-2; the D gene is possibly TRBD1 (5 bases). CDR1 is SGHDN and CDR2 is FVKESK in the germline V gene. V was clipped by 2 bases and J by 6 bases, with 7 bases between them. CDR3 length: 13 amino acids. The CDR3: CASSQQGPGELFF. CDR3 DNA: TGTGCCAGCAGCCAACAGGGCCCCGGGGAGCTGTTTTTT.

The sample holds one count of this clonotype. One end of the junction is discordant with germline, which a read error may explain. The V call is TRBV5-1, the J call TRBJ1-1; possible D gene TRBD1, 5 bases. Germline V gene data show CDR1 as SGHRS and CDR2 as YFSETQ. This CDR3 comprises 16 residues. CDR3 bases: TGCTCCAGCAGCCCAGGAGGCCCCGACAGGAACACTGAAGCTTTCTTT. This codes for CSSSPGGPDRNTEAFF.

The V call is TRBV7-9, the J call TRBJ2-3, with no clear D. The germline V and J ends were trimmed by 3 bases and 5 bases, with 6 bases remaining between them. The CDR3 loop spans 12 amino acids. Germline V lookup: CDR1 SEHNR, CDR2 FQNEAQ (reference sequence). The CDR3 loop is CASSLHGDTQYF. CDR3 DNA: TGTGCCAGCAGCTTGCACGGAGATACGCAGTATTTT.

The sample holds many counts of this clonotype. This rearrangement joins TRBV18 to TRBJ1-2; D not certain. Looked up from germline, CDR1 is KGHSH and CDR2 is LQKENI. CDR3 length equals 14 residues. The V and J ends lost 6 bases and 6 bases respectively, with 17 bases between them. The CDR3 is CASSGIRSVDGYTF. The DNA for the CDR3 is TGTGCCAGCTCCGGAATTAGGAGCGTGGATGGCTACACCTTC.

Turning to this clonotype: At one end, the junction sequence differs from germline, possibly due to a read error. The chain recombines TRBV6-5 with TRBJ1-6, with D tentatively TRBD1 (6 bases). The CDR3 is made up of 14 amino acids. Per germline, CDR1 MNHEY and CDR2 SVGAGI. The DNA of the CDR3 is TGTGCCAGCAGATACTCAGGGGACACTTCACCCCTCCACTTT. It yields the protein CASRYSGDTSPLHF.

This clonotype was picked up a small number of times. The rearrangement joins TRBV4-1 to TRBJ2-7; 7 positions agree with TRBD2. Trimming at V came to 4 bases and at J to 0 bases, leaving 12 bases not matched to a gene. The CDR3 extends over 17 amino acids. The germline V gene has CDR1 MGHRA and CDR2 YSYEKL. In DNA, the CDR3 is TGCGCCAGCAGCCTCCTGCCTCAACTAGCGAGCTCCTACGAGCAGTACTTC. It specifies CASSLLPQLASSYEQYF.

As to this clonotype: One base away lies a much larger clone, so this may be a sequencing read error. The chain is built from TRBV27 and TRBJ2-1; D is unresolved. The CDR3 has 13 amino acids. The germline gives CDR1 MNHEY, CDR2 SMNVEV (reference sequence). CDR3: CVSSYTDYNEQFF. Written as DNA, the CDR3 is TGTGTCAGCAGTTATACAGATTACAATGAGCAGTTCTTC.

This clonotype was found many times. J is TRBJ1-1 and V is TRBV27; weak D call: TRBD1 (5 bases). V shed 10 bases and J shed 4 bases, with 10 bases lying between them. CDR3 length: 11 residues. The germline gives CDR1 MNHEY, CDR2 SMNVEV (reference sequence). The CDR3 nucleotides are TGTGCCATAGGGGTGGCCACTGAAGCTTTCTTT. Translation: CAIGVATEAFF.

This clonotype came up many times. The chain recombines TRBV10-2 with TRBJ1-6; D gene ambiguous. Deletions cut 8 bases from V and 9 bases from J, with 20 bases between. The CDR3 length is 15 residues. Germline lookup yields CDR1 WSHSY and CDR2 SAAADI. The CDR3 region is CASGEQLGVGSPLHF. In nucleotides, the CDR3 is TGCGCCAGCGGGGAACAGCTAGGAGTGGGTTCACCCCTCCACTTT.

Ten or more counts support this clonotype. Written as DNA, the CDR3 is TGTGCCTGGAGCCATACAGCGGCCGCCTACAATGAGCAGTTCTTC. The encoded protein is CAWSHTAAAYNEQFF. The rearrangement uses TRBV30 and TRBJ2-1; D perhaps matches TRBD2 (5 bases). This CDR3 has 15 amino acids. Trimming left V 3 bases short and J 2 bases short, with 14 bases between. Germline CDR1 is GTSNPN and CDR2 is SVGIG (reference sequence).

This clonotype was recorded at least ten times. The V gene is TRBV12-3 or TRBV12-4, the J gene TRBJ2-3; D is perhaps TRBD2 (6 bases). The V end lost 6 bases, the J end lost 6 bases, and 19 bases lay between the germline ends. This CDR3 is built from 15 residues. DNA for the CDR3: TGTGCCAGCAGCTACTTAGGGCGCGGGGACGATACGCAGTATTTT. Protein sequence: CASSYLGRGDDTQYF.

This clonotype was observed at least ten times. The chain has TRBV20-1 and TRBJ2-2, with D perhaps TRBD1 or TRBD2 (5 bases each). The CDR3 contains 15 residues. Trimming shortened V by 0 bases and J by 5 bases, and 13 bases separated the two germline ends. Germline V gives CDR1 DFQATT, CDR2 SNEGSKA (reference sequence). CDR3 bases: TGCAGTGCTAGAGATGGGGCGGGCCAAACCGGGGAGCTGTTTTTT. Amino acids: CSARDGAGQTGELFF.

In its sample, this clonotype was seen many times. CDR3 nucleotides: TGTGCCAGTAGTATGTGGGATACTCAGCCCCAGCATTTT. It translates to CASSMWDTQPQHF. The rearrangement joins TRBV19 to TRBJ1-5; D is unresolved. Germline CDR1 is LNHDA and CDR2 is SQIVND (reference sequence). The CDR3 contains 13 residues. V lost 3 bases and J 6 bases, leaving 9 bases between the germline ends.

This clonotype showed up many times. The chain couples TRBV3-1 to TRBJ2-7; weak D call: TRBD1 (6 bases). Germline CDR1 reads LGHDT; CDR2 reads YNNKEL (reference sequence). This CDR3 comprises 16 residues. Trimming removed 4 bases from V and 6 bases from J, with 22 bases in between. CDR3 amino acids: CASSLPRGRGGFEQYF. CDR3 DNA sequence: TGTGCCAGCAGCCTTCCCAGGGGACGTGGAGGTTTCGAGCAGTACTTC.

This clonotype was found many times. This chain connects TRBV9 to TRBJ2-1; 12 positions agree with TRBD2. Germline CDR1 SGDLS, CDR2 YYNGEE. The CDR3 sequence is 15 residues long. Trimming removed 2 bases from V and 7 bases from J; junction bases left unmatched: 4. The CDR3 loop is CASSVLAGGRNEQFF. The CDR3 DNA reads TGTGCCAGCAGCGTCCTAGCGGGAGGGAGGAATGAGCAGTTCTTC.